This T cell receptor (beta chain) was recorded in a study of human thymus T cells. Study-wide results and limits: Repertoires sampled from thymus and blood appeared biased in V and J gene usage. In unrelated individuals, thymic repertoires overlapped highly, according to related research.

A note on this clone: Its matching antigen is unknown.

Surgeons resected thymus tissue during corrective heart surgery. The people who donated were healthy Finnish babies having corrective surgery for congenital heart defects. The CDR3 has 12 amino acids. CDR1 is MGHRA, CDR2 YSYEKL, per germline. Trimming cost V 0 bases and J 8 bases, with 4 bases left between them. TCRdb's copy holds only in-frame clones and misses some; the assay was immunoSEQ multiplex PCR. Of some 120,000 clones listed, around 94% are singletons. The sequenced material came from thymus tissue. The clonotype originates from a boy under three years old with a congenital heart defect but otherwise immunologically healthy. The chain is built from TRBV4-1 and TRBJ1-4; unclear D gene. Here the CDR3 DNA reads TGCGCCAGCAGCCAAGACAGGGAAAAACTGTTTTTT. Its protein is CASSQDREKLFF.